The following is a T cell receptor (beta chain) sequence with its context. This clone occurred a few times. Its antigen remains unidentified. Base qualities are not provided; no much larger clone lies one nucleotide away. Each collaborating institution followed its own protocols to collect whole blood in K2EDTA tubes. For TCRbeta analysis, collaborator samples were shipped as frozen whole blood, as isolated PBMCs, or as DNA extracted from either sample type. The sample originates from a study of blood T cell repertoires in COVID-19 (dated by TCRdb to about 2020). Context from the whole study: Samples from collaborators originated in the United States, Italy and Spain and spanned both the acute and convalescent phases of COVID-19. The material from the prospective study consisted of cDNA or gDNA derived from T cells, B-cell-depleted T cells, or PBMCs. The dataset comprised deeply sampled blood TCRbeta repertoires from subjects exposed to, actively infected with, or recovered from COVID-19. The repertoires were made available in a free public database intended to serve as a resource for research on the immune response to SARS-CoV-2. The samples were drawn from the first 160 participants of the ongoing ImmuneRACE study and from over 950 subjects provided by 6 global collaborators. The sample metadata nearly always contained a de-identified subject ID, COVID-19 status, age in years and sex. Where available, HLA class I and class II types were obtained from metadata supplied by the sample provider rather than from assay-based typing.

The immunoSEQ Assay, a bias-controlled multiplex PCR, was used to amplify TCRbeta CDR3 regions from genomic DNA. The paper's processing steps were these. The number of nucleated cells in each sample was estimated from the amplification of reference gene primers within the assay. To quantify the absolute abundance of each unique TCRbeta CDR3 rearrangement, sequence reads were collapsed and filtered. For each sample, productive Simpson clonality was calculated as the square root of Simpson's diversity index across productive rearrangements. This immuneACCESS table, as held by TCRdb, lists in-frame sequences with V and J called but not all clones. Of the missing ones, under half trace to an unresolved V gene in checked studies; the others have no known cause. That table is the source of V, J and clone size, and D and trimming were worked out from the DNA. For this sample the table gives some 40,000 clones, of which approximately 80% were detected only once. The ten largest clones represent under 20% of the sample.

On the study overall, not on this receptor specifically: Clinical and demographic metadata were provided uncurated, with the amount varying by source and participant.

The germline V gene (reference sequence) gives CDR1 as MNHNY and CDR2 as SVGAGI. V is trimmed back by 4 bases and J by 4 bases, and the junction contains 4 bases that no gene match accounts for. The CDR3 goes from the cysteine to the phenylalanine over 14 residues. Only the CDR3 DNA stays, 42 bases, in frame from base 1. The specimen was peripheral blood. The chain links TRBV6-6 with TRBJ1-1; 9 junctional bases match TRBD1. This receptor was obtained from a man between 65 and 80 years old with acute or convalescent COVID-19. The nucleotide sequence reads TGTGCCAGCAGTTGGGGACAGGGTGTCACTGAAGCTTTCTTT. Its protein reads: CASSWGQGVTEAFF.